This T cell receptor (beta chain) came from a study of blood T cells in healthy people across ages (dated by TCRdb to about 2015). About the investigation overall: In model experiments, template switching captured roughly one uniquely barcoded TCR beta cDNA molecule for every two T cells. Donors of different ages were randomly distributed across sequencing lanes to avoid experimental bias. Using the same blood draw, the study looked at two additional independent replicas of 1 million unique cDNA reads for two donors, one aged 18 to 29 and the other aged 80 or older. Using deep sequencing normalized with unique cDNA molecular identifiers, the study measured how TCR beta repertoire diversity changes with age. The donors were divided into four age groups: young (average roughly 15 years), middle-aged (about 39), aged (around 59) and long-lived (roughly 86). Overall study outcomes, separate from this receptor: Compared with the aged group, the long-lived group had more naive CD4+ T cells, fewer expanded clones and increased TCR diversity, a pattern suggesting age selection. There was a strong correlation between observed TCR beta diversity and the percentage of naive T cells measured by flow cytometry. Since profiling was done on bulk unsorted PBMCs, naive and antigen-experienced compartments could not be conclusively compared. Observed TCR beta diversity per million T cells fell roughly linearly with age, and a significant reduction was already apparent by age roughly 40. Because donor CMV infection status was unknown, age-related changes in expanded clonotypes were potentially confounded. Estimates of total diversity based on one million sequenced T cells were regarded as lower bounds and as underestimates.

As encoded in the germline V gene, CDR1 is SGHTA while CDR2 is FQGTGA. The CDR3 sequence holds 13 residues, the cysteine and phenylalanine included. The read is trimmed to its CDR3 DNA, 39 bases read in frame from base 1. V lost 5 bases and J lost 6 bases; the stretch between them is 14 bases long. The 35 to 40 donors, aged about 6 to 95 years, were systemically healthy Caucasian individuals from Russia. Around 10 milliliters of peripheral blood were collected from each donor into EDTA-treated Vacutainer tubes. PBMCs were isolated by Ficoll-Paque density-gradient centrifugation, with at least 7 million obtained per sample. Trizol reagent was used to extract total RNA from the PBMCs, yielding at least 5.5 micrograms per sample. Naive CD45RAhigh/CD27high T cell percentages were measured by flow cytometry on a PBMC aliquot from every donor. Library preparation employed 5' RACE. The sequencer was an Illumina HiSeq 2500. A second PCR of about 6 to 11 cycles was run with a J-beta primer mix and a sample-barcoded 5' primer. Each TCR beta cDNA molecule received a unique molecular identifier from a template-switch 5' adaptor carrying 12 random nucleotides. Each sample yielded at least 2.5 million CDR3-containing paired-end reads. The Mint cDNA synthesis kit, primed by a TRBC-specific oligonucleotide, was used to synthesize first-strand cDNA from all RNA. All cDNA was treated with uracil-DNA glycosylase and then went through a first 18-cycle PCR with the universal primers M1SS and BC2_uni_R. The study's own analysis went as follows. Each sample was normalized by randomly selecting 1 million high-quality reads, each carrying a distinct molecular identifier. Instead of being binned into consensus sequences, reads with shared molecular identifiers were discarded. MiTCR, run with a Q25 quality threshold and the strictest error-elimination algorithm, handled CDR3 identification, clonotype clustering and error correction. A nonparametric unseen species model with Euler transformation was used to estimate lower-bound total TCR beta diversity. The public reads were reprocessed in TCRdb via fastp at Q25 and MiXCR, keeping in-frame beta chains. Identical CDR3 protein sequences are pooled into one entry, listed with their most common genes and DNA. None of the V and J calls come from the authors' own analysis; TCRdb made them. The table for this sample lists 700,000 or so distinct CDR3 sequences; around two fifths of them were counted only once. Of the sample, about 32% is held by the ten largest clones.

This clonotype was detected only a few times. Its target antigen remains unknown. Base qualities are not provided; no much larger clone lies one nucleotide away. The sequenced sample was blood. The TCR sequence derives from an elderly man in good health. The receptor chain draws on TRBV7-3 and TRBJ2-7; 5 matching bases give a weak D call of TRBD2. The CDR3 protein sequence reads: CASSPDRRAEQYF. In nucleotide form, the sequence is TGTGCCAGCAGCCCCGACCGGCGGGCCGAGCAGTACTTC.